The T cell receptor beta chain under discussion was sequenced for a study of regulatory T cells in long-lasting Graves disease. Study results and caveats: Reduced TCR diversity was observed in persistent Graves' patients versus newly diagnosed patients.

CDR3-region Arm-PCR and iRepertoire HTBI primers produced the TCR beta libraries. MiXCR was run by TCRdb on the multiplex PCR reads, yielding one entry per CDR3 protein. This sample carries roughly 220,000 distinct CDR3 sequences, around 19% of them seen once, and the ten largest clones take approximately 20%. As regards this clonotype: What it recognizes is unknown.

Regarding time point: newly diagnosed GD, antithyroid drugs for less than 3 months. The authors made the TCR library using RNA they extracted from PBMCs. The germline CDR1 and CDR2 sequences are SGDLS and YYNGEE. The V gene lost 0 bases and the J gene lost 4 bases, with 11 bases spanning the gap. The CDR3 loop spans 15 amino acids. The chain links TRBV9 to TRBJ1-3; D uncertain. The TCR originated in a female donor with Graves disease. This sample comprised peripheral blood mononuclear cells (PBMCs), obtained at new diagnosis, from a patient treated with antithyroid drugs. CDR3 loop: CASSVAAGSGNTIYF. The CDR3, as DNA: TGTGCCAGCAGCGTAGCAGCGGGTTCCGGAAACACCATATATTTT.